This T cell receptor beta chain was captured in a study of shared clonotypes between healthy human individuals. Study details: Each donor had three CD4 naive, three CD4 memory, two CD8 naive and one CD8 memory plate. Findings and limits, study-wide: Sorted-subset sequencing was shown by rarefaction to be incomplete despite large depth. The study found lower generation probabilities in non-shared clonotypes than in those shared by all four donors.

Of note for this clone: Its antigen is unknown.

CD8 cells classed as naive were CD45RO-negative and positively selected for CCR7, excluding terminally differentiated effector memory CD45RA+ cells. The authors distributed each subset's genomic DNA evenly over several immunoSEQ plates. Repertoires were generated with immunoSEQ multiplex PCR, while TCRdb's copy carries only in-frame clones and drops some. The sample carries approximately 2,200,000 clones, approximately 94% recorded once. The germline CDR1 and CDR2 sequences are MDHEN and SYDVKM. Between the trimmed V and J ends, which lost 3 bases and 0 bases, there was a span of 8 bases. The CDR3 loop spans 14 amino acids.

This clonotype was obtained from a man between 18 and 35 years old in good health. Some clones in this sample may be carry-over from other donors' samples. The V call is TRBV28, the J call TRBJ1-1; D gene uncertain. Sequences were obtained from naive CD8+ T cells from PBMCs. The CDR3 DNA reads TGTGCCAGCAGTTTCCGACACATGAACACTGAAGCTTTCTTT. It encodes CASSFRHMNTEAFF.